This TCR beta chain derives from a study of Ad26.COV2.S vaccination and SARS-CoV-2 variants. Produced via immunoSEQ multiplex PCR; TCRdb's table is partial and in-frame only. Seen here are about 400,000 clones, around 92% observed once, and the top ten hold over 1.5%. The sample holds a few counts of this clone. As to treatment: some 20 received Ad26.COV2.S at low or high dose, single or two shots; roughly 5 received placebo; per-sample allocation not given. Samples analyzed were those drawn on day 63 after the first vaccine or placebo injection. The TCR comes from a person between 18 and 65 years old who received the Ad26.COV2.S COVID-19 vaccine or a placebo. Sequencing was performed on peripheral blood, taken in a trial of Ad26.COV2.S vaccine versus placebo.

The CDR3 protein is CASSSQGNSPLHF. The CDR3 DNA reads as TGTGCCAGCAGTTCACAGGGGAATTCACCCCTCCACTTT. This chain connects TRBV7-9 to TRBJ1-6; the match to TRBD1 covers 7 bases. The V and J ends lost 6 bases and 7 bases, in that order; junction bases with no gene match: 3. CDR1 SEHNR and CDR2 FQNEAQ come from the germline V gene (reference sequence). This CDR3 region has 13 residues.